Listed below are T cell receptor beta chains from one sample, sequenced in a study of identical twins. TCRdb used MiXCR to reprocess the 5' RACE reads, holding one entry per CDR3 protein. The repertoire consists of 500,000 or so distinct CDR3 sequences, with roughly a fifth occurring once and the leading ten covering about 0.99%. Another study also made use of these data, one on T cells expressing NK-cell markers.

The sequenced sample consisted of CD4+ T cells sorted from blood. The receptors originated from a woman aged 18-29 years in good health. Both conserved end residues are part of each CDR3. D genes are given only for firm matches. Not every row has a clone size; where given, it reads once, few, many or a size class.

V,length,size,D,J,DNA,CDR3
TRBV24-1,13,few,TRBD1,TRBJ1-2,TGTGCCACCGTGGACAGGGCTAACTATGGCTACACCTTC,CATVDRANYGYTF
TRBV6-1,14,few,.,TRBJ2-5,TGTGCCAGCAGGCAAAGATGGCTAGGGGAGACCCAGTACTTC,CASRQRWLGETQYF
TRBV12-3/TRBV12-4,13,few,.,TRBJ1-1,TGTGCCAGCAGTTTAAACCAGGCCCTTGAAGCTTTCTTT,CASSLNQALEAFF
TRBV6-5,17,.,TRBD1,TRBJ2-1,TGTGCCAGCAGTTACTCGAGGGCGGGACAGGTTAAGAATGAGCAGTTCTTC,CASSYSRAGQVKNEQFF
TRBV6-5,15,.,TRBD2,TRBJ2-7,TGTGCCAGCAGTTACGAGGGGACTAGTTTCTCCGAGCAGTACTTC,CASSYEGTSFSEQYF
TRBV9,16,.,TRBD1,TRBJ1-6,TGTGCCAGCAGCGGCGATCGACAGGGGCACAATTCACCCCTCCACTTT,CASSGDRQGHNSPLHF
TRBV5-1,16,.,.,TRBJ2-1,TGCGCCAGCAGCCGAAGGACTATCCTCTCCTACAATGAGCAGTTCTTC,CASSRRTILSYNEQFF
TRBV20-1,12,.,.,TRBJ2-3,TGCAGTGCTTCCCCCCACACAGATACGCAGTATTTT,CSASPHTDTQYF
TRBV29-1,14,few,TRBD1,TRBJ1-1,TGCAGCGTCCTGGGGGGACAGGGAAGCACTGAAGCTTTCTTT,CSVLGGQGSTEAFF
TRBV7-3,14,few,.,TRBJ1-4,TGTGCCAGCAGCTCTCACGCGGGGAGTGAAAAACTGTTTTTT,CASSSHAGSEKLFF
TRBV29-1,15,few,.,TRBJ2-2,TGCAGCGTTGGGGGGCGGACAGCGAACACCGGGGAGCTGTTTTTT,CSVGGRTANTGELFF
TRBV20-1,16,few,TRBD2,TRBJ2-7,TGCAGTGCTGGGGGGGTCGTGGGAAGGGCACCCCACGAGCAGTACTTC,CSAGGVVGRAPHEQYF
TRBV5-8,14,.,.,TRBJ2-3,TGTGCCAGCACTCGGTCGTGGAGCAGTGGGACGCAGTATTTT,CASTRSWSSGTQYF
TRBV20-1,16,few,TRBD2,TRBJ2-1,TGCAGTGCTAGAGATTTGGGGGGGAGCTCCTACAATGAGCAGTTCTTC,CSARDLGGSSYNEQFF
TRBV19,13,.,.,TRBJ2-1,TGTGCCAGTAGAGTCGGACGGGACAATGAGCAGTTCTTC,CASRVGRDNEQFF
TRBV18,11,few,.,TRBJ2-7,TGTGCCAGCACCCCGGGTGGAGAGCAGTACTTC,CASTPGGEQYF
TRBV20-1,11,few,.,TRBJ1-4,TGCAGTGCCGAGGACAGTGAAAAACTGTTTTTT,CSAEDSEKLFF
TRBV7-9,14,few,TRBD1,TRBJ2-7,TGTGCCAGCAGCGCAAGGGGGCTCGGCTACGAGCAGTACTTC,CASSARGLGYEQYF
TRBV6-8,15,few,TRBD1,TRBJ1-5,TGTGCCAGCAGTCTCCGGGACAGGGACGTTCAGCCCCAGCATTTT,CASSLRDRDVQPQHF
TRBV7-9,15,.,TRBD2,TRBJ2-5,TGTGCCAGCAGTTTCAGCGGGGGGCCCCAAGAGACCCAGTACTTC,CASSFSGGPQETQYF
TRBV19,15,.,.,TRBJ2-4,TGTGCCAGTAGTATCGGTCGGCAGGCCAAAAACATTCAGTACTTC,CASSIGRQAKNIQYF
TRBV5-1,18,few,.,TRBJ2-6,TGCGCCAGCAGCTTTTTAGGGACACCGAGCTCTGGGGCCAACGTCCTGACTTTC,CASSFLGTPSSGANVLTF
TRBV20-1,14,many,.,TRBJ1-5,TGCAGTGTTAGACCGACTGATAGCAATCAGCCCCAGCATTTT,CSVRPTDSNQPQHF
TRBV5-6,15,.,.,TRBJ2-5,TGTGCCAGCAGCTTGGTAGACCCCTTCCCAGAGACCCAGTACTTC,CASSLVDPFPETQYF
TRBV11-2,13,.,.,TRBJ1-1,TGTGCCAGCAGCCCCTCAGGGTACACTGAAGCTTTCTTT,CASSPSGYTEAFF
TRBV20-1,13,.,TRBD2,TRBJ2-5,TGCAGTGCCAGGACTAGCGGAAAAGAGACCCAGTACTTC,CSARTSGKETQYF
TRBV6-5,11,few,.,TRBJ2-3,TGTGCCAGCAAGGGGTGGGATACGCAGTATTTT,CASKGWDTQYF
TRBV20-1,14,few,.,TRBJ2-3,TGCAGTGCTAGTATGTCGGGGACCACAGATACGCAGTATTTT,CSASMSGTTDTQYF
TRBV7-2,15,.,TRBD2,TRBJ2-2,TGTGCCAGCACCTTCTCACAACTAGCGACCGGGGAGCTGTTTTTT,CASTFSQLATGELFF
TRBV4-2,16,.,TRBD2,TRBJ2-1,TGTGCCAGCAGCCAAGCCGCCAGCGGGGGGTATGGTGAGCAGTTCTTC,CASSQAASGGYGEQFF
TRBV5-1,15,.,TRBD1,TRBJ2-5,TGCGCCAGCAGCCCGAGTCCGGGACAGGGGCAGACCCAGTACTTC,CASSPSPGQGQTQYF
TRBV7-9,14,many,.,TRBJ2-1,TGTGCCAGCAGCTTGTCCGGGGTTGATTATGAGCAGTTCTTC,CASSLSGVDYEQFF